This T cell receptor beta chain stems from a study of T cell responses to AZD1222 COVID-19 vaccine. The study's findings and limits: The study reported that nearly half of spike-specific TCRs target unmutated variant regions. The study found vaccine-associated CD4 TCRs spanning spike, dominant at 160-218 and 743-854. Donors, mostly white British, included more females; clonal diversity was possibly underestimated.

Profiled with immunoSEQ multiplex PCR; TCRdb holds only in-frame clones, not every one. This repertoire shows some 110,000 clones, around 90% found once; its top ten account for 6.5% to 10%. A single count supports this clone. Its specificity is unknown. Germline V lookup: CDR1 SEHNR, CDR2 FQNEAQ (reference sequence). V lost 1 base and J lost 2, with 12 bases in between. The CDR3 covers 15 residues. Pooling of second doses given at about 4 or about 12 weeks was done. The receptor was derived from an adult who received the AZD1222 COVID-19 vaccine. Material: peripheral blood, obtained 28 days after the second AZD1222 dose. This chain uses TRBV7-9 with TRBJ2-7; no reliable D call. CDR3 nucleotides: TGTGCCAGCAGCTTAGGGTTCGCCCCCACCTACGAGCAGTACTTC. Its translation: CASSLGFAPTYEQYF.